The 22 T cell receptor beta chains below all came from one sample that was sequenced in a study of patients and donors after allogeneic stem cell transplantation. TCRdb ran MiXCR on the RT-PCR reads and lists one entry per CDR3 protein. The sample carries about a million distinct CDR3 sequences, more than 15% recorded once. Material: blood, either unsorted or a sorted T cell fraction (not recorded which). Every receptor here comes from a human donor who was either an allogeneic HSCT recipient or a stem cell or donor lymphocyte infusion donor (not recorded which). It is not recorded whose cells these are; they may come from a transplant donor.

The genes are TRBV18 and TRBJ1-1, with unresolved D. The CDR3 loop spans 14 amino acids. Germline V gives CDR1 KGHSH, CDR2 LQKENI. V dropped 5 bases and J dropped 1 base, with 11 bases sitting between them. The CDR3 DNA follows: TGTGCCAGCTCAATGACCCGATCGAACACTGAAGCTTTCTTT. As protein: CASSMTRSNTEAFF.

The chain employs TRBV7-2 and TRBJ1-5, with D possibly matching TRBD1 (5 bases). V gave up 5 bases and J gave up 6 bases, with 14 bases separating them. The CDR3 has 14 amino acids. Germline CDR1 reads SGHTA; CDR2 reads FQGNSA. CDR3 sequence (DNA): TGTGCCAGCAGCCCCGACGGGGGGTTTCAGCCCCAGCATTTT. As protein: CASSPDGGFQPQHF.

This clonotype was observed a few times. Written as DNA, the CDR3 is TGCAGTGCTAGTGCACTGGAGGGCGGGGAGCAGTACTTC. It yields the protein CSASALEGGEQYF. The chain links TRBV20-1 to TRBJ2-7; D is possibly TRBD2 (6 bases). This CDR3 contains 13 residues. Germline CDR1 DFQATT, CDR2 SNEGSKA (reference sequence). Between the trimmed V and J ends, which lost 3 bases and 7 bases, there was a span of 16 bases.

V usage is TRBV20-1 and J usage is TRBJ2-2; 13 bases are shared with TRBD2. After removal of 2 bases from V and 4 bases from J, the junction contained 4 bases not matched to a gene. Per the germline V gene, CDR1 is DFQATT and CDR2 is SNEGSKA (reference sequence). The CDR3 consists of 16 residues. The CDR3 here is CSARFGTSGVTGELFF. The CDR3 bases are TGCAGTGCTAGATTCGGGACTAGCGGGGTCACCGGGGAGCTGTTTTTT.

This clonotype was counted at least ten times. The J gene is TRBJ2-5, the V gene TRBV12-3 or TRBV12-4; 9 positions match TRBD1. This CDR3 is built from 15 residues. With V trimmed by 7 bases and J by 2 bases, 8 bases remained unmatched. This CDR3 is CASKATGGPQETQYF. The DNA for the CDR3 is TGTGCCAGCAAGGCCACAGGGGGCCCTCAAGAGACCCAGTACTTC.

The V gene is TRBV5-4, the J gene TRBJ1-2; no reliable D call. Trimming left V 7 bases short and J 5 bases short, with 15 bases between. Germline-derived CDR1 and CDR2 are SGHNT and YYREEE (reference sequence). The CDR3 spans 13 residues. This chain's CDR3 is CASLADRFYGYTF. In DNA form, the CDR3 reads TGTGCCAGCTTGGCGGACCGATTTTATGGCTACACCTTC.

This clonotype showed up just a few times. The chain combines TRBV7-6 with TRBJ2-1, with no clear D. CDR1 is SGHVS, CDR2 FNYEAQ, per germline. This CDR3 region has 13 residues. The V end lost 2 bases, the J end lost 9 bases, and 11 bases lay between the germline ends. The chain's CDR3 is CASSLTVYGEQFF. The DNA of the CDR3 is TGTGCCAGCAGCTTAACCGTCTATGGTGAGCAGTTCTTC.

The chain recombines TRBV12-3 or TRBV12-4 with TRBJ1-2; D gene unclear. Trimming pared 3 bases from V and 8 bases from J, leaving 19 bases between. The CDR3 sequence is 15 residues long. Here the CDR3 DNA reads TGTGCCAGCAGTTTGGGGTTTATGGATTCGTCAGGCTACACCTTC. Translated, it gives CASSLGFMDSSGYTF.

This clonotype has just a few counts. The rearrangement joins TRBV6-1 to TRBJ2-1; a possible D gene is TRBD1 (6 bases). Germline assignment: CDR1 MNHNS and CDR2 SASEGT. The V gene lost 6 bases and the J gene lost 0 bases, with 15 bases spanning the gap. The CDR3 length is 16 residues. CDR3 sequence: CASRKRRDISYNEQFF. The CDR3 DNA reads TGTGCCAGCAGAAAACGCCGGGACATCTCCTACAATGAGCAGTTCTTC.

This clonotype was counted a few times. The chain is built from TRBV4-3 and TRBJ2-3; 7 bases are shared with TRBD2. Germline V lookup: CDR1 LGHNA, CDR2 YSLEER. V shed 2 bases, J shed 0 bases, and the junction held 14 bases outside the gene matches. The length of the CDR3 is 19 residues. DNA for the CDR3: TGCGCCAGCAGCCAATCGCTAGTACGGGGGGAAGGTAGCACAGATACGCAGTATTTT. It is translated as CASSQSLVRGEGSTDTQYF.

This clonotype was observed at least ten times. V and J are TRBV11-2 and TRBJ1-5; no clear D gene. Germline V gene lookup returns CDR1 SGHAT and CDR2 FQNNGV. This CDR3 region has 16 residues. V shed 5 bases and J shed 3 bases, with 17 bases lying between them. The CDR3 coding sequence is TGTGCCAGCAGCGATGCCCTGGCAGGCAACAATCAGCCCCAGCATTTT. Translated, it gives CASSDALAGNNQPQHF.

Ten or more counts support this clonotype. The V and J genes are TRBV12-3 or TRBV12-4 and TRBJ2-7; TRBD1 is a possible D gene (5 bases). V lost 5 bases, J lost 4 bases, and 21 bases lay in between. The CDR3 has 16 residues. In DNA, the CDR3 is TGTGCCAGCAGTCCTAGTGTTCGGACAAGCAGATACGAGCAGTACTTC. This encodes CASSPSVRTSRYEQYF.

At least ten counts were recorded for this clonotype. Its ends do not fully match the called genes, so a read error is possible. The chain links TRBV5-1 to TRBJ1-1, with D uncertain. The CDR3 has 14 amino acids. CDR1 and CDR2 from the germline V gene are SGHRS and YFSETQ. CDR3 in DNA: TGTGCCAGCAGCTTAGGGCAGACGAACACTGAAGCTTTCTTT. This encodes CASSLGQTNTEAFF.

This clonotype has only one observation. The chain is built from TRBV5-8 and TRBJ2-7; 8 nucleotides line up with TRBD1. This CDR3 spans 14 amino acids. After removal of 5 bases from V and 3 bases from J, the junction contained 7 bases not matched to a gene. Germline V gives CDR1 SGHTS, CDR2 YDEGEE. The CDR3, as DNA: TGTGCCAGCAGTCGGGACAGGTTCGGCTACGAGCAGTACTTC. It yields the protein CASSRDRFGYEQYF.

The chain has TRBV20-1 and TRBJ1-2; 7 bases line up with TRBD1. J lost 0 bases, V lost 8 bases, and 12 bases had no gene match. The CDR3 is 15 residues long. Looked up from germline, CDR1 is DFQATT and CDR2 is SNEGSKA (reference sequence). Here the CDR3 reads CSPRRDSRTNYGYTF. The DNA for the CDR3 is TGCAGTCCACGCCGGGACAGCCGAACTAACTATGGCTACACCTTC.

This rearrangement joins TRBV4-1 to TRBJ2-3, with TRBD2 identical over 7 bases. The germline gives CDR1 MGHRA, CDR2 YSYEKL. After removal of 6 bases from V and 5 bases from J, the junction contained 14 bases not matched to a gene. The CDR3 is 16 amino acids. CDR3 DNA sequence: TGCGCCAGCAGGGCCTCCAACTCGGGAGGAATAGATACGCAGTATTTT. Translation: CASRASNSGGIDTQYF.

V usage is TRBV6-2 or TRBV6-3 and J usage is TRBJ2-3; TRBD1 or TRBD2 may be the D gene (5 bases each). Trimming took 5 bases from V and 0 from J, leaving 12 bases between them. This CDR3 is built from 15 residues. The V gene's germline CDR1 is MNHEY and CDR2 SVGEGT. The CDR3 coding sequence is TGTGCCAGCAGTACTCTAGGGACGAGCACAGATACGCAGTATTTT. This translates into CASSTLGTSTDTQYF.

Regarding this clonotype: Relative to the germline gene, one junction end is altered; a read error may explain this. The rearrangement joins TRBV25-1 to TRBJ2-2, with D tentatively TRBD1 or TRBD2 (6 bases each). The CDR3 spans 12 residues. Looked up from germline, CDR1 is MGHDK and CDR2 is SYGVNS. CDR3 sequence: CASTGAAGELFF. The CDR3 DNA is TGTGCAAGCACGGGGGCGGCCGGGGAGCTGTTTTTT.

A few counts support this clonotype. The chain joins TRBV20-1 to TRBJ1-6, with TRBD1 matching 10 bases. The CDR3 extends over 10 amino acids. CDR1 and CDR2 from the germline V gene are DFQATT and SNEGSKA (reference sequence). Trimming removed 3 bases from V and 18 bases from J; junction bases left unmatched: 2. The CDR3 loop reads CSARGQGTHF. In DNA, the CDR3 is TGCAGTGCTAGGGGACAGGGGACCCACTTT.

This clonotype showed up just a few times. CDR3 DNA sequence: TGCAGTGCTAGGGTGCCGGGACAGGGTGCCTACGAGCAGTACTTC. Its translation: CSARVPGQGAYEQYF. The rearrangement joins TRBV20-1 to TRBJ2-7, with 9 bases lining up with TRBD1. Losses at the gene ends were 3 bases for V and 2 bases for J; bases not matched to a gene: 8. The CDR3 is 15 residues long. Germline loops: CDR1 DFQATT, CDR2 SNEGSKA (reference sequence).

This clonotype was observed a few times. V and J are TRBV20-1 and TRBJ1-6; the D is unclear. V gave up 3 bases and J gave up 3 bases, with 12 bases separating them. The CDR3 runs 15 residues. Germline CDR1 is DFQATT and CDR2 is SNEGSKA (reference sequence). The CDR3 coding sequence is TGCAGTGCTAGCGTGACCGCGGACTATAATTCACCCCTCCACTTT. This encodes CSASVTADYNSPLHF.

There are a few counts of this clonotype. This chain links TRBV19 with TRBJ1-5; 8 bases align to TRBD1. Germline V CDR1 and CDR2: LNHDA, SQIVND (reference sequence). CDR3 size: 16 residues. Losses at the gene ends were 4 bases for V and 3 bases for J; bases not matched to a gene: 8. CDR3 nucleotide sequence: TGTGCCAGTAGTACTCGGCCAGGGGGCCCCAATCAGCCCCAGCATTTT. It encodes CASSTRPGGPNQPQHF.